This TCR beta chain was recovered during a study of OX40 agonist ivuxolimab in advanced cancers. With respect to the entire study: Ivuxolimab was an agonistic, fully human IgG2 monoclonal antibody directed against OX40 (CD134), a costimulatory receptor. Intravenous ivuxolimab was administered to patients every 2 weeks at six dose levels: 0.01, 0.1, 0.3, 1.5, 3 and 10 mg/kg. Of the roughly 52 patients in dose escalation, 19 had hepatocellular carcinoma, approximately 15 had melanoma, 9 had renal cell carcinoma and 9 had head and neck cancer. In the dose-escalation cohort, nearly 85% of patients were male, and the mean age was roughly 60 years with a range of roughly 20 to 85. Prior anti-PD-1, anti-PD-L1 or anti-CTLA-4 therapy was permitted, and approximately 42% of dose-escalation patients had received checkpoint inhibitors. Partial responses occurred in three dose-escalation patients: two with cutaneous melanoma and one with hepatocellular carcinoma. The purpose of peripheral TCRbeta sequencing was to test whether ivuxolimab changed TCR sequence diversity and led to clonal T-cell expansion. The paper describes the monotherapy dose-escalation part (N of about 50 patients) of the phase I trial of ivuxolimab.

What the study reported, not specific to this receptor: The antigen specificity of the peripheral T cells that underwent clonal expansion was not determined. At doses of 0.1 to 3.0 mg/kg, clonal expansion of both CD4+ and CD8+ blood T cells was observed from baseline to week 6. After ivuxolimab, expanded clones were on average more numerous among CD8+ T cells than among CD4+ T cells. In the 0.1-3.0 mg/kg groups, partial responders had among the lowest normalized peripheral clonal expansion, particularly in CD8+ T cells. Low levels of normalized T-cell clonal expansion were also seen in some patients who did not respond.

CDR1 and CDR2 are drawn from the germline V gene (reference sequence): MNHNY, SVGAGI. CDR3 length: 15 amino acids, cysteine to phenylalanine. Solely the CDR3 DNA is kept, with 45 bases framed from the first base. V gives up 10 bases and J gives up 1 base, and the segment between their germline ends measures 16 bases. For this clone: Its antigen is currently not known. No base quality values were provided; no much bigger clone lies one nucleotide off.

The trial excluded patients who had a history of autoimmune disease or were on systemic immunosuppression. In every dose cohort, peripheral blood was drawn for TCR sequencing at baseline, cycle 4 day 1, and cycle 7 day 1. The samples were taken from a phase I, first-in-human, multicenter, open-label dose-escalation trial of ivuxolimab. Adults with locally advanced or metastatic head and neck squamous cell, hepatocellular, melanoma or renal cell carcinoma were enrolled in the trial. CD4+ and CD8+ T cells were sorted separately from peripheral blood before TCR sequencing. Genomic DNA was extracted from sorted cells for sequencing of the TCRbeta CDR3 region. The immunoSEQ Assay was used for sequencing of TCRbeta CDR3 regions. TCRdb obtained this table from immuneACCESS and retained in-frame rearrangements with V and J assigned. These tables miss some clones; where compared with another copy, unresolved V genes account for less than half of the shortfall, and the remainder is unexplained. The sample table records 55,000 to 80,000 clones; 85% to 90% of these occur just once. The ten biggest clones cover 12% of the sample.

The TCR sequence derives from an adult with an advanced solid tumor such as melanoma, head and neck, liver or kidney cancer. This sequence uses TRBV6-6 and TRBJ1-4; a weak D assignment points to TRBD1 (6 bases agree). The source material was CD4+ or CD8+ T cells sorted from blood, sampled in a trial of the OX40 agonist ivuxolimab. The CDR3 reads CATGGPPGTNEKLFF. In nucleotides, the sequence is TGTGCCACGGGGGGGCCTCCCGGAACTAATGAAAAACTGTTTTTT.